The next 12 T cell receptor beta chains were all read from a single sample in a study of T cell responses to AZD1222 COVID-19 vaccine. Data came from immunoSEQ multiplex PCR; TCRdb stores just in-frame clones and leaves some out. The table records approximately 180,000 clones, 90% of them present only once. The sample in question was peripheral blood, obtained on day 0 of AZD1222 vaccination. Receptors originate from an adult in good health.

The chain links TRBV30 to TRBJ1-3; no reliable D call. The CDR3 totals 13 residues. The germline V and J ends were trimmed by 3 bases and 2 bases, with 8 bases remaining between them. Germline lookup yields CDR1 GTSNPN and CDR2 SVGIG (reference sequence). The CDR3 here is CAWSPGAGNTIYF. The CDR3 coding sequence is TGTGCCTGGAGCCCGGGTGCTGGAAACACCATATATTTT. The complete variable domain, with remaining parts taken from reference TRBV30 and TRBJ1-3, reads SQTIHQWPATLVQPVGSPLSLECTVEGTSNPNLYWYRQAAGRGLQLLFYSVGIGQISSEVPQNLSASRPQDRQFILSSKKLLLSDSGFYLCAWSPGAGNTIYFGEGSWLTVV.

The J gene is TRBJ2-3, the V gene TRBV10-3; 9 bases are shared with TRBD2. The CDR3 is 17 amino acids. The V gene's germline CDR1 is ENHRY and CDR2 SYGVKD. Trimming cost V 0 bases and J 0 bases; bases outside gene matches: 4. In DNA form, the CDR3 reads TGTGCCATCAGTGAGTCCCCTAGCGGGGTGAGCACAGATACGCAGTATTTT. It translates to CAISESPSGVSTDTQYF.

DNA for the CDR3: TGTGCCAGCAGTTTAGGGGTTTTCTATGGCTACACCTTC. This encodes CASSLGVFYGYTF. The V and J genes are TRBV12-3 or TRBV12-4 and TRBJ1-2, with D unclear. V lost 1 base and J 4 bases, leaving 7 bases between the germline ends. This CDR3 has 13 residues.

The chain recombines TRBV7-9 with TRBJ2-6; D is unclear. V lost 1 base and J 0 bases, leaving 7 bases between the germline ends. Germline loops: CDR1 SEHNR, CDR2 FQNEAQ (reference sequence). The CDR3 extends over 16 amino acids. CDR3 region: CASSLGPISGANVLTF. CDR3 coding DNA: TGTGCCAGCAGCTTAGGACCGATCTCTGGGGCCAACGTCCTGACTTTC.

This clone turned up a few times. CDR3 in DNA: TGTGCCAGCAGCTTAATGGCACAGAACACTGAAGCTTTCTTT. It yields the protein CASSLMAQNTEAFF. V is TRBV7-3 and J is TRBJ1-1; no firm D call. The V end was cut by 1 base, the J end by 1 base, with 7 bases between. Germline lookup yields CDR1 SGHTA and CDR2 FQGTGA. This CDR3 contains 14 residues.

The chain couples TRBV18 to TRBJ1-2, with 8 positions matching TRBD1. The CDR3 length is 17 residues. Germline V gives CDR1 KGHSH, CDR2 LQKENI. V trimming: 1 base; J trimming: 1 base; junction bases outside the gene matches: 8. The DNA of the CDR3 is TGTGCCAGCTCACCACGGACAGGGCCCCGCCTTAACTATGGCTACACCTTC. This sequence encodes CASSPRTGPRLNYGYTF.

This clone was found once. The chain joins TRBV4-3 to TRBJ1-2, with 11 bases fitting TRBD1. J lost 8 bases, V lost 1 base, and 9 bases had no gene match. CDR3 length equals 16 residues. Germline assignment: CDR1 LGHNA and CDR2 YSLEER. This chain's CDR3 is CASSQAPGQGAGGYTF. Here the CDR3 DNA reads TGCGCCAGCAGCCAAGCCCCCGGACAGGGGGCGGGAGGCTACACCTTC.

This chain joins TRBV9 and TRBJ1-6; D is unclear. CDR1 and CDR2 from the germline V gene are SGDLS and YYNGEE. Trimming removed 4 bases at V and 7 bases at J, with 12 bases between. This CDR3 has 14 amino acids. Here the CDR3 reads CASSSGIPNSPLHF. The CDR3 region has the DNA TGTGCCAGCAGCTCCGGGATTCCCAATTCACCCCTCCACTTT.

The J gene is TRBJ2-3, the V gene TRBV5-6; D might be TRBD1 (5 bases). The V end lost 0 bases, the J end lost 2 bases, and 10 bases lay between the germline ends. Germline V gene data show CDR1 as SGHDT and CDR2 as YYEEEE. The CDR3 has 15 residues. CDR3 region: CASSLATDNTDTQYF. The DNA of the CDR3 is TGTGCCAGCAGCTTGGCCACGGACAACACAGATACGCAGTATTTT.

The CDR3 region is CASSLLSGGALDTQYF. In nucleotides, the CDR3 is TGTGCCAGCAGCTTACTTAGCGGGGGGGCCTTAGATACGCAGTATTTT. The rearrangement joins TRBV7-2 to TRBJ2-3; 11 bases fit TRBD2. After removal of 2 bases from V and 5 bases from J, the junction contained 6 bases not matched to a gene. CDR3 length: 16 amino acids. The germline V gene encodes CDR1 SGHTA and CDR2 FQGNSA.

The genes are TRBV19 and TRBJ1-6; no firm D call. The ends were cut back, 6 bases at V and 9 bases at J, with 9 bases in the middle. The germline CDR1 and CDR2 sequences are LNHDA and SQIVND (reference sequence). The length of the CDR3 is 12 residues. Written as DNA, the CDR3 is TGTGCCAGTAGGGACGTCATTTCACCCCTCCACTTT. This codes for CASRDVISPLHF.

This chain connects TRBV15 to TRBJ1-2; weak D call: TRBD1 (6 bases). Germline CDR1 LNHNV, CDR2 YYDKDF (reference sequence). Trimming cost V 3 bases and J 4 bases, with 9 bases left between them. The CDR3 loop spans 13 amino acids. CDR3 nucleotides: TGTGCCACCAGCAGCAGGGGATTCTATGGCTACACCTTC. Residues: CATSSRGFYGYTF.